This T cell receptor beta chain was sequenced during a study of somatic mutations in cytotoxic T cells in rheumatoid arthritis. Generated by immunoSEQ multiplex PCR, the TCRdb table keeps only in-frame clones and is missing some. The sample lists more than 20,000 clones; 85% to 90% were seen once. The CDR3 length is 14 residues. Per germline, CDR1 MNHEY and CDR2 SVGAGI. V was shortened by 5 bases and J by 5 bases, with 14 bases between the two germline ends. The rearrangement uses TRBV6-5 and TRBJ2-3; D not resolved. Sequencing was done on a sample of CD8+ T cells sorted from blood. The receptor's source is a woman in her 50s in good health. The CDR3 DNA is TGTGCCAGCAGTCTATCCTGGACGGGAGATACGCAGTATTTT. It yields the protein CASSLSWTGDTQYF.